These T cell receptor beta chains were read from a single sample in a study of T cell responses to AZD1222 COVID-19 vaccine. Assay: immunoSEQ multiplex PCR; the TCRdb copy retains only in-frame clones and omits some. The table records around 100,000 clones, 87% of them present only once. The material sequenced was peripheral blood, taken 28 days after the second AZD1222 dose. The receptors shown here come from an adult who received the AZD1222 COVID-19 vaccine. The CDR3 runs from the conserved cysteine through the conserved F or W. A D gene is named only where the DNA matches it firmly. Clone size appears in some rows only: once, few, many, or a class for an expanded clone.

clone_size j_call d_call v_call cdr3_aa cdr3_nt
- TRBJ1-2 - TRBV7-2 CASSLNAGPYGYTF TGTGCCAGCAGCTTAAACGCAGGGCCCTACGGCTACACCTTC
- TRBJ2-5 - TRBV30 CAWSSGTTQYF TGTGCCTGGAGTTCCGGGACTACCCAGTACTTC
- TRBJ1-6 - TRBV7-9 CASSLTGTHNSPLHF TGTGCCAGCAGCTTAACCGGGACACATAATTCACCCCTCCACTTT
- TRBJ2-1 TRBD1 TRBV7-3 CASSSGTGSLNEQFF TGTGCCAGCAGCTCCGGGACAGGGTCCCTCAATGAGCAGTTCTTC
- TRBJ2-3 TRBD2 TRBV5-1 CASSLALLAGGDTDTQYF TGCGCCAGCAGCTTGGCCCTCCTAGCGGGAGGAGACACAGATACGCAGTATTTT
- TRBJ2-5 TRBD2 TRBV5-6 CASSLVGLAYQETQYF TGTGCCAGCAGCTTGGTGGGACTAGCGTACCAAGAGACCCAGTACTTC
- TRBJ2-3 - TRBV7-2 CASTAQPGSTDTQYF TGTGCCAGCACCGCTCAACCAGGCAGCACAGATACGCAGTATTTT
- TRBJ1-5 - TRBV19 CASSIDRRGGWPQHF TGTGCCAGTAGTATAGATCGGAGGGGAGGCTGGCCCCAGCATTTT
once TRBJ2-7 - TRBV7-2 CASSFQGTPSYEQYF TGTGCCAGCAGCTTCCAGGGGACCCCCTCCTACGAGCAGTACTTC
- TRBJ2-2 - TRBV6-5 CASRGTGVTGELFF TGTGCCAGCAGGGGTACGGGAGTAACCGGGGAGCTGTTTTTT
- TRBJ2-6 - TRBV4-1 CASSRRPGGANVLTF TGCGCCAGCAGCCGCAGGCCAGGGGGGGCCAACGTCCTGACTTTC
- TRBJ1-2 TRBD1 TRBV2 CASSESRDRIYGYTF TGTGCCAGCAGTGAAAGCCGGGACAGGATCTATGGCTACACCTTC
- TRBJ2-7 TRBD1 TRBV24-1 CATSDHRDRGGEQYF TGTGCCACCAGTGACCATAGGGACAGGGGAGGCGAGCAGTACTTC
- TRBJ2-3 TRBD2 TRBV5-1 CASRPGLAGTDTQYF TGCGCCAGCAGACCAGGACTAGCGGGTACAGATACGCAGTATTTT
- TRBJ1-5 - TRBV5-6 CASSLVGEQPQHF TGTGCCAGCAGCTTGGTTGGGGAACAGCCCCAGCATTTT
- TRBJ1-4 TRBD1 TRBV28 CASSTGTGGYTNEKLFF TGTGCCAGCAGTACCGGGACAGGGGGCTATACTAATGAAAAACTGTTTTTT
once TRBJ1-2 - TRBV28 CASSFPNYGYTF TGTGCCAGCAGTTTCCCTAACTATGGCTACACCTTC
- TRBJ2-5 TRBD2 TRBV4-2 CASSQRLAGDETQYF TGTGCCAGCAGCCAAAGACTAGCGGGGGATGAGACCCAGTACTTC
- TRBJ1-5 - TRBV30 CAWSVQGGNQPQHF TGTGCCTGGAGTGTACAGGGTGGCAATCAGCCCCAGCATTTT
- TRBJ1-1 - TRBV28 CAASGVIYTEAFF TGTGCTGCGTCAGGGGTTATCTACACTGAAGCTTTCTTT
once TRBJ1-5 - TRBV19 CASSISASNQPQHF TGTGCCAGTAGTATTTCCGCCAGCAATCAGCCCCAGCATTTT
once TRBJ2-7 TRBD1 TRBV10-2 CASSEGTGIGEQYF TGCGCCAGCAGTGAGGGGACAGGGATAGGCGAGCAGTACTTC
- TRBJ1-2 - TRBV10-3 CAGRSGAYGYTF TGTGCCGGGCGGTCAGGCGCCTATGGCTACACCTTC
- TRBJ1-1 TRBD1 TRBV6-5 CASSYSTGGGKGKAFF TGTGCCAGCAGTTACTCAACAGGGGGCGGTAAGGGTAAAGCTTTCTTT